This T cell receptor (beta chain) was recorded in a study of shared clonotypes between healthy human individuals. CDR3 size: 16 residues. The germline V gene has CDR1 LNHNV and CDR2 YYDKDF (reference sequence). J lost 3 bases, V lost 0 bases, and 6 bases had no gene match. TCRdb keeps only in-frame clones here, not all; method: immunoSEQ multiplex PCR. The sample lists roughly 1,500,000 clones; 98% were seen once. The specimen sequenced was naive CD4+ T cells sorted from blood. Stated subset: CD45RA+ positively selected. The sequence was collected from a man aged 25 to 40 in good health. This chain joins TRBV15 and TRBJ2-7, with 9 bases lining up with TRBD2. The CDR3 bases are TGTGCCACCAGCAGAGATAAACTAGCGGGTTACTACGAGCAGTACTTC. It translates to CATSRDKLAGYYEQYF.